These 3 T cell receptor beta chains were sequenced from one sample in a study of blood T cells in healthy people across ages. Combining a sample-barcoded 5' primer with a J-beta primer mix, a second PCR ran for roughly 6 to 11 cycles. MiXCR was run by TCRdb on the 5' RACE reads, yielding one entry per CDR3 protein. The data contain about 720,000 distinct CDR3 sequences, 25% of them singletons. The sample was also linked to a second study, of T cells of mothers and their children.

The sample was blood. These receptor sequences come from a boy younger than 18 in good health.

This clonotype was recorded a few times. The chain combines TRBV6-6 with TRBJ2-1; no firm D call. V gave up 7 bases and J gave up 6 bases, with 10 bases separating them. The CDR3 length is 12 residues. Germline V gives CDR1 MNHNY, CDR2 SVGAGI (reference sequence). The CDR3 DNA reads TGTGCCAGCACGGATGAGCTCAATGAGCAGTTCTTC. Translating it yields CASTDELNEQFF.

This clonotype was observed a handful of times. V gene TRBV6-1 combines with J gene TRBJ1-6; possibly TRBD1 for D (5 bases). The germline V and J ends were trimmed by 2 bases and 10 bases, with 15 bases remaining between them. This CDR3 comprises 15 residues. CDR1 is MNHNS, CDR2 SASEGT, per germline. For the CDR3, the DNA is TGTGCCAGCAGTGAACTCGGGGGAGCCGGCTCACCCCTCCACTTT. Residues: CASSELGGAGSPLHF.

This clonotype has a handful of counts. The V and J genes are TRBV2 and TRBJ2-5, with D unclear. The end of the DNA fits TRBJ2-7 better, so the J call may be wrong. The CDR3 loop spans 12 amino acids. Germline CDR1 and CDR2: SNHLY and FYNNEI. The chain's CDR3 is CASSESDYEQYF. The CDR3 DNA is TGTGCCAGCAGTGAATCCGACTACGAGCAGTACTTC.